The 21 T cell receptor beta chains listed next were all sequenced from one sample in a study of patients and donors after allogeneic stem cell transplantation. TCRdb independently ran MiXCR on the RT-PCR reads; one entry per CDR3 protein. Of about 410,000 distinct CDR3 sequences listed, 16% are singletons. Sequencing used blood, either unsorted or a sorted T cell fraction (not recorded which). These receptors came from a human donor who was either an allogeneic HSCT recipient or a stem cell or donor lymphocyte infusion donor (not recorded which). It is not recorded whose cells these are; they may come from a transplant donor.

J is TRBJ1-5 and V is TRBV6-4; maybe TRBD1 (6 bases). The V end was cut by 3 bases, the J end by 4 bases, with 19 bases between. The CDR3 loop spans 17 amino acids. Per the germline V gene, CDR1 is MRHNA and CDR2 is SNTAGT. CDR3 sequence: CASSDLGASGANQPQHF. The DNA for the CDR3 is TGTGCCAGCAGTGATTTGGGGGCGTCCGGGGCGAATCAGCCCCAGCATTTT.

This clonotype was picked up a small number of times. CDR3 nucleotide sequence: TGTGCCACCTCAAATGGCTACACCTTC. Its protein product is CATSNGYTF. J is TRBJ1-2 and V is TRBV24-1; the D is unclear. V was trimmed by 9 bases and J by 6 bases, leaving 4 bases between them. Germline V gene data show CDR1 as KGHDR and CDR2 as SFDVKD. The CDR3 consists of 9 residues.

The J gene is TRBJ1-3, the V gene TRBV7-9, with TRBD1 identical over 9 bases. The V segment lost 4 bases and the J segment 0 bases; nucleotides outside the gene matches: 7. The CDR3 is made up of 17 amino acids. Germline loops: CDR1 SEHNR, CDR2 FQNEAQ (reference sequence). The CDR3 spells CASSYSTGGASGNTIYF. CDR3 DNA sequence: TGTGCCAGCAGCTACTCTACAGGGGGCGCCTCTGGAAACACCATATATTTT.

This clonotype was counted only a few times. The V gene is TRBV4-3, the J gene TRBJ1-2; D call uncertain. CDR1 and CDR2 from the germline V gene are LGHNA and YSLEER. The V end lost 2 bases, the J end lost 4 bases, and 14 bases lay between the germline ends. The CDR3 totals 15 residues. CDR3 sequence (DNA): TGCGCCAGCAGCCAATCTTCCCGGGGAGGCTATGGCTACACCTTC. The encoded protein is CASSQSSRGGYGYTF.

This clonotype was seen a handful of times. This sequence joins TRBV11-1 and TRBJ2-1; 8 bases are a match to TRBD1. This CDR3 spans 18 amino acids. V was clipped by 4 bases and J by 4 bases; unmatched bases: 15. CDR1 SGHAT and CDR2 FQDESV come from the germline V gene (reference sequence). CDR3 coding DNA: TGTGCCAGCAGCTCCGGGACAGGAAAACTCCGGGATTACAATGAGCAGTTCTTC. It is translated as CASSSGTGKLRDYNEQFF.

This chain uses TRBV20-1 with TRBJ1-5; the match to TRBD1 covers 10 bases. This CDR3 contains 13 residues. V gave up 4 bases and J gave up 9 bases; unmatched junction bases: 6. Germline-derived CDR1 and CDR2 are DFQATT and SNEGSKA (reference sequence). The CDR3 is CSANDRGLRPQHF. CDR3 DNA sequence: TGCAGTGCTAATGACAGGGGGCTTCGGCCCCAGCATTTT.

The rearrangement uses TRBV3-1 and TRBJ1-5; 7 nucleotides line up with TRBD1. Trimming removed 5 bases from V and 5 bases from J; junction bases left unmatched: 9. Germline V gene lookup returns CDR1 LGHDT and CDR2 YNNKEL (reference sequence). The CDR3 is 15 residues long. The CDR3 DNA reads as TGTGCCAGCAGCTGGGGCAGAACAGGGGATCAGCCCCAGCATTTT. Amino acids: CASSWGRTGDQPQHF.

This clonotype has a count of ten or more. The chain carries TRBV29-1 and TRBJ2-2, with D perhaps TRBD2 (5 bases). Trimming took 1 base from V and 1 from J, leaving 7 bases between them. The CDR3 is 14 amino acids. Germline V gene sequence: CDR1 SQVTM, CDR2 ANQGSEA. CDR3 in DNA: TGCAGCGTTGAAGGCACTAGGAACACCGGGGAGCTGTTTTTT. It translates to CSVEGTRNTGELFF.

This clonotype was detected only a few times. V and J are TRBV6-5 and TRBJ2-5, with 8 nucleotides matching TRBD2. Trimming took 2 bases from V and 4 from J; bases not matched to a gene: 9. Germline lookup yields CDR1 MNHEY and CDR2 SVGAGI. The CDR3 spans 16 residues. The CDR3 loop is CASSYRGAGGSETQYF. The CDR3 DNA is TGTGCCAGCAGTTACCGTGGGGCGGGGGGATCAGAGACCCAGTACTTC.

The sample holds many counts of this clonotype. The chain employs TRBV9 and TRBJ2-2; no reliable D call. This CDR3 is 18 amino acids long. V dropped 4 bases and J dropped 0 bases, with 19 bases sitting between them. Germline CDR1 and CDR2: SGDLS and YYNGEE. DNA of the CDR3: TGTGCCAGCAGCCCCCACCTGCTAACTCGCGCGAACACCGGGGAGCTGTTTTTT. It translates to CASSPHLLTRANTGELFF.

This clonotype was counted at least ten times. The chain recombines TRBV4-1 with TRBJ2-3; the D gene is possibly TRBD2 (6 bases). Germline V gene sequence: CDR1 MGHRA, CDR2 YSYEKL. V was shortened by 3 bases and J by 1 base, with 14 bases between the two germline ends. The CDR3 runs to 16 residues. Written as DNA, the CDR3 is TGCGCCAGCAGCCAGCTGGGACTCTACCGCACAGATACGCAGTATTTT. Translation: CASSQLGLYRTDTQYF.

This clonotype was found a few times. The rearrangement uses TRBV10-3 and TRBJ2-2, with 7 bases matching TRBD2. After removal of 6 bases from V and 1 base from J, the junction contained 2 bases not matched to a gene. The CDR3 consists of 14 residues. Germline V lookup: CDR1 ENHRY, CDR2 SYGVKD. CDR3 sequence reads: CAIRGLENTGELFF. In DNA, the CDR3 is TGTGCCATCAGAGGACTAGAGAACACCGGGGAGCTGTTTTTT.

This clonotype appeared many times. The chain has TRBV29-1 and TRBJ2-3; no firm D call. CDR1 is SQVTM and CDR2 is ANQGSEA in the germline V gene. The CDR3 runs to 10 residues. The V gene lost 7 bases and the J gene lost 9 bases, with 11 bases spanning the gap. The CDR3 sequence is CSGQKTTQYF. As DNA, the CDR3 is TGCAGCGGCCAGAAGACAACGCAGTATTTT.

This clonotype was picked up a small number of times. The rearrangement uses TRBV12-3 or TRBV12-4 and TRBJ1-1; no clear D. Between the trimmed V and J ends, which lost 2 bases and 4 bases, there was a span of 11 bases. The CDR3 is 14 amino acids. CDR3 DNA sequence: TGTGCCAGCAGTTTAAGGCAGGATCGCACTGAAGCTTTCTTT. Translated, it gives CASSLRQDRTEAFF.

The chain is built from TRBV4-3 and TRBJ1-1; 9 nucleotides match TRBD1. CDR3 length: 16 amino acids. Germline V gene lookup returns CDR1 LGHNA and CDR2 YSLEER. J lost 4 bases, V lost 4 bases, and 10 bases had no gene match. The CDR3 DNA sequence: TGCGCCAGCAGCCGGGAACAGGGGGCGAGGGGCACTGAAGCTTTCTTT. It encodes CASSREQGARGTEAFF.

This chain uses TRBV24-1 with TRBJ2-5; D might be TRBD2 (6 bases). V gave up 3 bases and J gave up 1 base, with 11 bases separating them. The CDR3 has 15 residues. CDR1 and CDR2 from the germline V gene are KGHDR and SFDVKD. In nucleotides, the CDR3 is TGTGCCACCAGTGATCCCGGGACTCCCCAAGAGACCCAGTACTTC. It codes for CATSDPGTPQETQYF.

This clonotype was seen once. This rearrangement joins TRBV24-1 to TRBJ2-3, with 8 bases identical to TRBD1. V trimming: 2 bases; J trimming: 2 bases; junction bases outside the gene matches: 8. The CDR3 is 17 amino acids. The V gene's germline CDR1 is KGHDR and CDR2 SFDVKD. CDR3 region: CATSDWTRQGITDTQYF. The CDR3 DNA reads TGTGCCACCAGTGATTGGACAAGACAGGGGATCACAGATACGCAGTATTTT.

In this sample, this clonotype turned up a few times. The rearrangement uses TRBV4-3 and TRBJ2-2, with 8 bases matching TRBD2. V lost 1 base, J lost 3 bases, and 4 bases stayed unmatched. CDR1 is LGHNA and CDR2 is YSLEER in the germline V gene. This CDR3 contains 16 residues. The DNA of the CDR3 is TGCGCCAGCAGCCAAGGCTTCGGGAGGGACACCGGGGAGCTGTTTTTT. It codes for CASSQGFGRDTGELFF.

The chain employs TRBV10-3 and TRBJ1-1; tentative D call: TRBD1 (6 bases). In germline, CDR1 is ENHRY, CDR2 SYGVKD. The V and J ends lost 4 bases and 1 base respectively, with 13 bases between them. This CDR3 comprises 15 residues. The CDR3 here is CAISGQDKGNTEAFF. The CDR3 DNA sequence: TGTGCCATCAGTGGACAGGATAAAGGGAACACTGAAGCTTTCTTT.

V gene TRBV13 combines with J gene TRBJ2-7; D assignment may be TRBD1 or TRBD2 (5 bases each). The V gene lost 5 bases and the J gene lost 0 bases, with 14 bases spanning the gap. Germline CDR1 PRHDT, CDR2 FYEKMQ (reference sequence). The CDR3 length is 15 residues. The CDR3 is CASSGDRKSSYEQYF. The CDR3 region has the DNA TGTGCCAGCAGCGGGGACCGGAAGAGCTCCTACGAGCAGTACTTC.

This clonotype was counted a few times. The chain employs TRBV20-1 and TRBJ1-4; no clear D gene. Looked up from germline, CDR1 is DFQATT and CDR2 is SNEGSKA (reference sequence). Trimming removed 5 bases from V and 8 bases from J, with 15 bases in between. This CDR3 contains 13 residues. CDR3 nucleotide sequence: TGCAGTGCTCAGTCTGGGGAAAGGGAAAAACTGTTTTTT. Its translation is CSAQSGEREKLFF.